One T cell receptor beta chain is described in this entry. Which antigen it targets is not known. No per-base quality is available; no much larger clone lies one base away. TCRbeta CDR3 regions were amplified from genomic DNA using the immunoSEQ Assay, a bias-controlled multiplex PCR. The authors' pipeline ran thus. Nucleated cell counts per sample were estimated from amplification of reference gene primers within the assay. To quantify the absolute abundance of each unique TCRbeta CDR3 rearrangement, sequence reads were collapsed and filtered. For each sample, productive Simpson clonality was calculated as the square root of Simpson's diversity index across productive rearrangements. Entries here come from immuneACCESS through TCRdb and include only in-frame sequences with V and J called. Some clones fail to appear in such tables; in the studies checked, an unresolved V gene covers under half of the shortfall, and the cause of the remainder is unknown. The V and J calls and clone size were taken over from that table, and D and trimming were inferred from the DNA. Within this sample are some 220,000 clones, with 65% to 90% of them counted one time only. The ten largest clonotypes hold roughly a tenth of the sample.

Trimming accounts for 1 base at V and 6 bases at J, while the number of junction bases matched to no gene is 3. The germline V gene provides CDR1 SGHTA and CDR2 FQGNSA. The CDR3 holds 13 amino acids from the cysteine to the valine. Only the CDR3 DNA is retained, 39 bases long and in frame from the first base. This sample is part of a study of blood T cell repertoires in COVID-19 (dated by TCRdb to 2020 to 2021). Regarding the research as a whole: Samples covering the acute and convalescent phases of COVID-19 were provided by collaborators in the United States, Italy and Spain. Samples were obtained from the ongoing ImmuneRACE study (first 160 participants) and from over 1,000 subjects provided by 6 global collaborators. Nearly every sample came with metadata listing a de-identified subject ID, COVID-19 status, age in years and sex. Deeply sampled blood TCRbeta repertoires from subjects exposed to, actively infected with, or recovered from COVID-19 were included in the dataset. The repertoires were released in a freely available public database intended as a resource for research on the immune response to SARS-CoV-2. Where available, HLA class I and class II types were taken from metadata supplied by the sample provider and were not determined by assay-based typing. The prospective study material was composed of cDNA or gDNA derived from T cells, B-cell-depleted T cells, or PBMCs. What the study reported, not specific to this receptor: Clinical and demographic metadata were provided uncurated, with the amount varying by source and participant.

Whole blood was collected in K2EDTA tubes by collaborating institutions according to the institutions' own protocols. Collaborator samples were shipped for TCRbeta analysis as frozen whole blood, isolated PBMCs, or DNA extracted from either sample type. The rearranged segments are TRBV7-2 and TRBJ2-7; the junction holds 7 bases that match TRBD1. What was sequenced was peripheral blood. The TCR originated in a man aged 50-59 years with active or convalescent COVID-19. The CDR3 corresponds to CASSLGGQAEQYV. The sequenced DNA is TGTGCCAGCAGCTTAGGTGGACAGGCCGAGCAGTACGTC.